These 24 T cell receptor beta chains were sequenced from one sample in a study of Ad26.COV2.S vaccination and SARS-CoV-2 variants. Assay used: immunoSEQ multiplex PCR; TCRdb lists only in-frame clones, some missing. The top ten hold approximately 5.1% of the sample, which has over 110,000 clones, 70% to 90% seen once. Sequencing was performed on peripheral blood, taken after recovery from COVID-19. These receptor sequences come from a human donor who had recovered from COVID-19.

This rearrangement joins TRBV7-8 to TRBJ2-7, with D maybe TRBD1 (6 bases). The germline gives CDR1 SGHVS, CDR2 FQNEAQ. The CDR3 totals 14 residues. Between the trimmed V and J ends, which lost 5 bases and 0 bases, there was a span of 11 bases. Written as DNA, the CDR3 is TGTGCCAGCAGCGGCAGGGGAAGCTCCTACGAGCAGTACTTC. Protein: CASSGRGSSYEQYF.

V is TRBV19 and J is TRBJ2-5; D may be TRBD2 (5 bases). V was trimmed by 6 bases and J by 4 bases, leaving 6 bases between them. CDR1 and CDR2 (germline): LNHDA, SQIVND (reference sequence). The CDR3 is 11 residues long. Here the CDR3 DNA reads TGTGCCAGTAGACTAGGAGAGACCCAGTACTTC. Protein sequence: CASRLGETQYF.

The rearrangement uses TRBV3-1 (or the pseudogene TRBV3-2) and TRBJ1-4; D not certain. Germline lookup yields CDR1 LGHDT and CDR2 YNNKEL (reference sequence). The CDR3 has 11 residues. V lost 4 bases, J lost 8 bases, and 5 bases lay in between. CDR3 protein: CASSRKEKLFF. As DNA, the CDR3 is TGTGCCAGCAGCCGGAAAGAAAAACTGTTTTTT.

The rearrangement uses TRBV11-2 and TRBJ2-1; possible D gene TRBD1, 5 bases. CDR1 is SGHAT, CDR2 FQNNGV, per germline. V was cut by 2 bases and J by 2 bases, with 19 bases left in between. The CDR3 length is 18 residues. The CDR3 sequence: CASSLPLMTDTTYNEQFF. CDR3 nucleotides: TGTGCCAGCAGCTTACCCCTTATGACAGACACTACCTACAATGAGCAGTTCTTC.

J is TRBJ1-1 and V is TRBV9, with D unresolved. Trimming shortened V by 2 bases and J by 7 bases, and 9 bases separated the two germline ends. The V gene's germline CDR1 is SGDLS and CDR2 YYNGEE. The CDR3 spans 12 residues. DNA of the CDR3: TGTGCCAGCAGCGTCTTAAACGGTGAAGCTTTCTTT. This encodes CASSVLNGEAFF.

The chain joins TRBV11-2 to TRBJ1-1; D is ambiguous. V lost 1 base, J lost 1 base, and 4 bases lay in between. The CDR3 is 13 amino acids. Germline V gene data show CDR1 as SGHAT and CDR2 as FQNNGV. CDR3 protein: CASSLVANTEAFF. The CDR3 region has the DNA TGTGCCAGCAGCTTAGTAGCGAACACTGAAGCTTTCTTT.

In its sample, this clone was seen once. The chain uses TRBV4-1 and TRBJ1-5; TRBD1 matches at 11 bases. The V segment lost 5 bases and the J segment 2 bases; nucleotides outside the gene matches: 11. The CDR3 extends over 18 amino acids. Germline-derived CDR1 and CDR2 are MGHRA and YSYEKL. The CDR3 sequence is CASSTFYGTGGGNQPQHF. CDR3 nucleotides: TGCGCCAGCAGCACTTTTTATGGGACAGGGGGAGGCAATCAGCCCCAGCATTTT.

This chain links TRBV19 with TRBJ2-1, with 9 bases aligning to TRBD1. V shed 3 bases and J 7 bases; nucleotides not matched to a gene: 7. CDR1 and CDR2 (germline): LNHDA, SQIVND (reference sequence). This CDR3 spans 15 amino acids. CDR3 sequence: CASSIRDRDWNEQFF. CDR3 in DNA: TGTGCCAGTAGTATTAGGGACAGGGATTGGAATGAGCAGTTCTTC.

This chain connects TRBV7-8 to TRBJ2-3; the D is unclear. Germline values: CDR1 SGHVS, CDR2 FQNEAQ. The CDR3 extends over 14 amino acids. Trimming pared 2 bases from V and 2 bases from J, leaving 8 bases between. The CDR3 is CASSLTTSTDTQYF. DNA of the CDR3: TGTGCCAGCAGCTTAACTACCTCCACAGATACGCAGTATTTT. The full variable domain, with the rest looked up from reference TRBV7-8 and TRBJ2-3, is GAGVSQSPRYKVAKRGQDVALRCDPISGHVSLFWYQQALGQGPEFLTYFQNEAQLDKSGLPSDRFFAERPEGSVSTLKIQRTQQEDSAVYLCASSLTTSTDTQYFGPGTRLTVL.

V gene TRBV6-5 combines with J gene TRBJ2-1, with 11 bases matching TRBD1. The CDR3 length is 15 residues. Germline lookup yields CDR1 MNHEY and CDR2 SVGAGI. With 5 bases clipped from V and 7 bases from J, the junction kept 7 bases outside the gene matches. This CDR3 reads CASSPDRGLRNEQFF. Written as DNA, the CDR3 is TGTGCCAGCAGTCCGGACAGGGGGCTGAGGAATGAGCAGTTCTTC.

This clone was seen more than once but under ten times. As DNA, the CDR3 is TGTGCCAGCAGCTTTTACCCGGAAACTATGGCCTACACCTTC. It specifies CASSFYPETMAYTF. The chain recombines TRBV7-9 with TRBJ1-2; D is undetermined. CDR1 SEHNR and CDR2 FQNEAQ come from the germline V gene (reference sequence). V was clipped by 3 bases and J by 10 bases, with 18 bases between them. The CDR3 sequence is 14 residues long.

This chain joins TRBV30 and TRBJ1-2, with 8 positions matching TRBD1. In germline, CDR1 is GTSNPN, CDR2 SVGIG (reference sequence). This CDR3 is built from 12 residues. J was trimmed by 6 bases and V by 5 bases; bases with no gene match: 5. The CDR3 loop reads CAWGTGWHGYTF. The CDR3 DNA is TGTGCCTGGGGGACAGGTTGGCATGGCTACACCTTC.

This sequence joins TRBV27 and TRBJ1-4; 11 positions match TRBD1. This CDR3 comprises 14 residues. The V gene's germline CDR1 is MNHEY and CDR2 SMNVEV (reference sequence). Trimming removed 5 bases from V and 8 bases from J; junction bases left unmatched: 4. The CDR3 DNA sequence: TGTGCCAGCAGTGGGGACAGGGGGTTAGAAAAACTGTTTTTT. Protein sequence: CASSGDRGLEKLFF.

This chain joins TRBV7-2 and TRBJ2-1; D is tentatively TRBD1 or TRBD2 (6 bases each). Trimming stripped 3 bases from V and 9 bases from J, with 12 bases between. Germline CDR1 is SGHTA and CDR2 is FQGNSA. The CDR3 totals 13 residues. CDR3 in DNA: TGTGCCAGCAGCTTGGAGGGGGGCTTTGAGCAGTTCTTC. Protein: CASSLEGGFEQFF.

The genes are TRBV5-1 and TRBJ2-5; 11 bases agree with TRBD2. CDR1 SGHRS and CDR2 YFSETQ come from the germline V gene. Unmatched junction bases numbered 10, after V lost 4 bases and J lost 5 bases. The CDR3 totals 16 residues. The CDR3 DNA is TGCGCCAGCAGCACGGTCACTAGCGGGGGAGGGGAGACCCAGTACTTC. It yields the protein CASSTVTSGGGETQYF.

This sequence joins TRBV2 and TRBJ2-5; 11 nucleotides match TRBD2. The germline gives CDR1 SNHLY, CDR2 FYNNEI. This CDR3 region has 15 residues. V lost 4 bases to trimming and J lost 11 bases; unmatched junction nucleotides: 12. CDR3 sequence: CASSVETSGGLGQYF. As DNA, the CDR3 is TGTGCCAGCAGTGTTGAAACTAGCGGGGGCCTGGGTCAGTACTTC.

The chain links TRBV14 to TRBJ1-1; D is ambiguous. Germline V lookup: CDR1 SGHDN, CDR2 FVKESK. V gave up 4 bases and J gave up 7 bases, with 10 bases separating them. This CDR3 is 12 amino acids long. The CDR3 sequence: CASSPSGFEAFF. In DNA form, the CDR3 reads TGTGCCAGCAGCCCGAGCGGGTTTGAAGCTTTCTTT.

The J gene is TRBJ2-3, the V gene TRBV5-1, with a possible D match to TRBD2 (5 bases). This CDR3 spans 17 amino acids. V was pared by 0 bases and J by 2 bases, with 16 bases between. Germline V CDR1 and CDR2: SGHRS, YFSETQ. The CDR3 spells CASSLGSMLGVTDTQYF. CDR3 nucleotide sequence: TGCGCCAGCAGCTTGGGGTCAATGTTGGGAGTCACAGATACGCAGTATTTT.

This chain connects TRBV6-1 to TRBJ2-3; D possibly matches TRBD1 or TRBD2 (5 bases each). V gave up 2 bases and J gave up 7 bases, with 10 bases separating them. CDR1 MNHNS and CDR2 SASEGT come from the germline V gene. CDR3 length: 13 residues. CDR3 in DNA: TGTGCCAGCAGTGAATATGGGGGTCATACGCAGTATTTT. It specifies CASSEYGGHTQYF.

The CDR3 DNA is TGTGCCAGCAGCCCAACTCATGGACAGGGGTTCTATGGCTACACCTTC. It is translated as CASSPTHGQGFYGYTF. The chain carries TRBV9 and TRBJ1-2; TRBD1 matches at 9 bases. The CDR3 length is 16 residues. Per germline, CDR1 SGDLS and CDR2 YYNGEE. V trimming: 4 bases; J trimming: 4 bases; junction bases outside the gene matches: 11. The complete variable domain, with remaining parts taken from reference TRBV9 and TRBJ1-2, reads DSGVTQTPKHLITATGQRVTLRCSPRSGDLSVYWYQQSLDQGLQFLIQYYNGEERAKGNILERFSAQQFPDLHSELNLSSLELGDSALYFCASSPTHGQGFYGYTFGSGTRLTVV.

The genes are TRBV11-3 and TRBJ2-7; no firm D call. The V end lost 0 bases, the J end lost 3 bases, and 3 bases lay between the germline ends. Germline V gives CDR1 SGHNT, CDR2 YENEEA. This CDR3 has 12 residues. CDR3 nucleotides: TGTGCCAGCAGCTTAGACGGCTACGAGCAGTACTTC. Protein product: CASSLDGYEQYF.

The chain is built from TRBV6-2 or TRBV6-3 and TRBJ2-1, with D possibly matching TRBD1 (5 bases). With 4 bases removed from V and 6 bases from J, the gap between germline ends came to 10 bases. This CDR3 has 13 amino acids. Germline CDR1 and CDR2: MNHEY and SVGEGT. The CDR3 region has the DNA TGTGCCAGCAGTTTTGCAGGGCCCAATGAGCAGTTCTTC. This gives the protein CASSFAGPNEQFF.

This clone showed up just once. The rearrangement uses TRBV24-1 and TRBJ2-3; the D is unclear. There are 11 residues in the CDR3. Germline V gene data show CDR1 as KGHDR and CDR2 as SFDVKD. Trimming took off 8 bases at V and 2 bases at J, with 4 bases between the two ends. CDR3 DNA sequence: TGTGCCACCACCGACACAGATACGCAGTATTTT. It yields the protein CATTDTDTQYF.

V usage is TRBV28 and J usage is TRBJ1-4; 8 positions agree with TRBD1. Germline values: CDR1 MDHEN, CDR2 SYDVKM. This CDR3 has 13 residues. V was pared by 3 bases and J by 7 bases, with 1 base of the junction left unmatched. CDR3 loop: CASSFDRGEKLFF. CDR3 DNA sequence: TGTGCCAGCAGTTTTGACAGGGGTGAAAAACTGTTTTTT.